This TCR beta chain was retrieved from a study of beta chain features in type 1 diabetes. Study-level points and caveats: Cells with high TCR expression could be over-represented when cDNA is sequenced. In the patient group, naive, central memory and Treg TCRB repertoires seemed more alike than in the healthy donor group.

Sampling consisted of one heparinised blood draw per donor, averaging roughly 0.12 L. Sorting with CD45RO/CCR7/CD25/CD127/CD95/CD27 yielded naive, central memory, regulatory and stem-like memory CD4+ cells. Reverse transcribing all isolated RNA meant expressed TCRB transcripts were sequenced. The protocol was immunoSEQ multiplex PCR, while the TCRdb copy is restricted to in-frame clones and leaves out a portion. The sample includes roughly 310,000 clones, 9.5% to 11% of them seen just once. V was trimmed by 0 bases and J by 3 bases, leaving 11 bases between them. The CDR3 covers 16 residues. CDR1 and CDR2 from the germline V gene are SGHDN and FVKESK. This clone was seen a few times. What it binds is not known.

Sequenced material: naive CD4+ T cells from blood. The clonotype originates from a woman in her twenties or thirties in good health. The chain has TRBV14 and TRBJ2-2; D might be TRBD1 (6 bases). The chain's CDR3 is CASSQDLTGYTGELFF. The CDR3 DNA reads TGTGCCAGCAGCCAAGATTTGACAGGCTACACCGGGGAGCTGTTTTTT.